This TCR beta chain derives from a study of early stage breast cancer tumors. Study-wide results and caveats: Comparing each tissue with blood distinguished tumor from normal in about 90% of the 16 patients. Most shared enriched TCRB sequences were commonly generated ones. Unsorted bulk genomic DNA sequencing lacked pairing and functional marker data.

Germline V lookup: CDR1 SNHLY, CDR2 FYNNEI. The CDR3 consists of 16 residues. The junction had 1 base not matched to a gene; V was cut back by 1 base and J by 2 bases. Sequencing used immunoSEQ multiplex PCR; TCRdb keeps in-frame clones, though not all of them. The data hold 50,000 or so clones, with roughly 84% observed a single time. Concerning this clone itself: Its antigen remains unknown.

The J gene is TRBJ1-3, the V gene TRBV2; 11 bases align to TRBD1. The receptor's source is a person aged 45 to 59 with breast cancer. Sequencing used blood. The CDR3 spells CASSEGTGGTGNTIYF. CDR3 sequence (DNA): TGTGCCAGCAGTGAAGGGACAGGGGGCACTGGAAACACCATATATTTT. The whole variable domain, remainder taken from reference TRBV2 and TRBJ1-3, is EPEVTQTPSHQVTQMGQEVILRCVPISNHLYFYWYRQILGQKVEFLVSFYNNEISEKSEIFDDQFSVERPDGSNFTLKIRSTKLEDSAMYFCASSEGTGGTGNTIYFGEGSWLTVV.